A single sample is the source of the 28 T cell receptor beta chains below, sequenced in a study of cytomegalovirus exposure and HLA in healthy donors. PCR was performed using 60 Vbeta and 13 Jbeta primers. Clones were sequenced by immunoSEQ multiplex PCR, and TCRdb holds only the in-frame ones, with some missing. The table lists more than 150,000 clones, about 88% of them singletons, with about 2.3% in the top ten. The sequencing sample was made of PBMCs. The receptors derive from a woman aged 18-35 years in good health and CMV-seronegative.

This rearrangement joins TRBV7-2 to TRBJ2-2, with D uncertain. V lost 2 bases and J 5 bases, leaving 6 bases between the germline ends. Germline V lookup: CDR1 SGHTA, CDR2 FQGNSA. The CDR3 sequence is 13 residues long. The DNA for the CDR3 is TGTGCCAGCAGCTTAACGCAGACCGGGGAGCTGTTTTTT. This encodes CASSLTQTGELFF.

The gene calls are TRBV5-5 and TRBJ2-2, with D hard to call. Germline values: CDR1 SGHKS, CDR2 YYEKEE (reference sequence). Deletions cut 5 bases from V and 3 bases from J, with 17 bases between. There are 16 residues in the CDR3. The CDR3 sequence: CASSLALWPHTGELFF. The CDR3 DNA is TGTGCCAGCAGTCTTGCCTTATGGCCTCACACCGGGGAGCTGTTTTTT.

This chain connects TRBV9 to TRBJ2-2; a weak D match, TRBD2 (7 bases). The germline V gene encodes CDR1 SGDLS and CDR2 YYNGEE. V lost 4 bases and J 0 bases, leaving 10 bases between the germline ends. This CDR3 is built from 15 residues. DNA of the CDR3: TGTGCCAGCAGCCCCGGGGGGCCGAACACCGGGGAGCTGTTTTTT. Residues: CASSPGGPNTGELFF.

The chain combines TRBV7-2 with TRBJ2-5; D is unclear. V lost 0 bases to trimming and J lost 2 bases, with 10 bases between them. The CDR3 loop spans 15 amino acids. Germline values: CDR1 SGHTA, CDR2 FQGNSA. CDR3 DNA: TGTGCCAGCAGCTTAGCCCCTCACAATCAAGAGACCCAGTACTTC. Translating it yields CASSLAPHNQETQYF.

V usage is TRBV30 and J usage is TRBJ2-7; TRBD2 matches 10 bases. Germline V gene data show CDR1 as GTSNPN and CDR2 as SVGIG (reference sequence). The CDR3 covers 14 residues. The junction had 5 bases not matched to a gene; V was cut back by 1 base and J by 5 bases. The CDR3 DNA sequence: TGTGCCTGGAGTGGGGGTAGCGGGAGGCACGAGCAGTACTTC. This encodes CAWSGGSGRHEQYF.

This chain joins TRBV4-1 and TRBJ2-6; D is ambiguous. Germline CDR1 is MGHRA and CDR2 is YSYEKL. The V gene lost 4 bases and the J gene lost 2 bases, with 12 bases spanning the gap. The CDR3 consists of 16 residues. The DNA of the CDR3 is TGCGCCAGCAGCCGATCCGTAGGAGCTGGGGCCAACGTCCTGACTTTC. Translated, it gives CASSRSVGAGANVLTF.

J is TRBJ2-7 and V is TRBV2; 9 bases align to TRBD1. The CDR3 length is 14 residues. The germline V gene encodes CDR1 SNHLY and CDR2 FYNNEI. J was trimmed by 4 bases and V by 1 base; bases with no gene match: 2. In DNA form, the CDR3 reads TGTGCCAGCAGTGAAGGGACAGGGGTGTACGAGCAGTACTTC. It is translated as CASSEGTGVYEQYF. Combining the CDR3 with reference TRBV2 and TRBJ2-7 gives the whole variable domain EPEVTQTPSHQVTQMGQEVILRCVPISNHLYFYWYRQILGQKVEFLVSFYNNEISEKSEIFDDQFSVERPDGSNFTLKIRSTKLEDSAMYFCASSEGTGVYEQYFGPGTRLTVT.

The genes are TRBV30 and TRBJ2-1; 7 bases map to TRBD1. The CDR3 has 15 residues. CDR1 is GTSNPN, CDR2 SVGIG, per germline (reference sequence). The junction had 7 bases not matched to a gene; V was cut back by 2 bases and J by 3 bases. CDR3 DNA sequence: TGTGCCTGGAGTTATAGGACAGGAGACTACAATGAGCAGTTCTTC. This encodes CAWSYRTGDYNEQFF.

J is TRBJ2-3 and V is TRBV29-1, with 7 bases aligning to TRBD2. V dropped 4 bases and J dropped 0; count of bases not matched to a gene: 10. The CDR3 is made up of 16 amino acids. Looked up from germline, CDR1 is SQVTM and CDR2 is ANQGSEA. The CDR3 nucleotides read TGCAGCGTTGGGGGGGGGAGCGGCCATAGCACAGATACGCAGTATTTT. Protein: CSVGGGSGHSTDTQYF.

The J gene is TRBJ1-2, the V gene TRBV5-5, with D unclear. Germline V gives CDR1 SGHKS, CDR2 YYEKEE (reference sequence). V was shortened by 7 bases and J by 4 bases, with 17 bases between the two germline ends. CDR3 size: 14 residues. The CDR3 region has the DNA TGTGCCAGCGGAATGGACTACTGGGGCTATGGCTACACCTTC. This encodes CASGMDYWGYGYTF.

The J gene is TRBJ2-5, the V gene TRBV9, with a tentative D call TRBD2 (5 bases). CDR1 is SGDLS and CDR2 is YYNGEE in the germline V gene. The CDR3 totals 15 residues. Trimming stripped 0 bases from V and 5 bases from J, with 14 bases between. CDR3 DNA sequence: TGTGCCAGCAGCGTAGGGCTAGCATTAACGGAGACCCAGTACTTC. It is translated as CASSVGLALTETQYF. Looking up the rest from reference TRBV9 and TRBJ2-5 gives the full variable domain: DSGVTQTPKHLITATGQRVTLRCSPRSGDLSVYWYQQSLDQGLQFLIQYYNGEERAKGNILERFSAQQFPDLHSELNLSSLELGDSALYFCASSVGLALTETQYFGPGTRLLVL.

V gene TRBV28 combines with J gene TRBJ2-7; 7 bases align to TRBD2. With 7 bases clipped from V and 6 bases from J, the junction kept 9 bases outside the gene matches. Germline values: CDR1 MDHEN, CDR2 SYDVKM. CDR3 size: 13 residues. The CDR3 sequence: CASIGDGGSEQYF. In nucleotides, the CDR3 is TGTGCCAGCATAGGTGACGGGGGGAGCGAGCAGTACTTC. Supplemented by reference TRBV28 and TRBJ2-7, the full variable domain reads DVKVTQSSRYLVKRTGEKVFLECVQDMDHENMFWYRQDPGLGLRLIYFSYDVKMKEKGDIPEGYSVSREKKERFSLILESASTNQTSMYLCASIGDGGSEQYFGPGTRLTVT.

This clone was observed once. V gene TRBV27 combines with J gene TRBJ1-2; D perhaps matches TRBD1 (5 bases). V was shortened by 2 bases and J by 8 bases, with 12 bases between the two germline ends. CDR1 and CDR2 (germline): MNHEY, SMNVEV (reference sequence). This CDR3 has 13 amino acids. The DNA of the CDR3 is TGTGCCAGCAGTTTACAAGGGGCAGGGGGCTACACCTTC. This sequence encodes CASSLQGAGGYTF.

V is TRBV29-1 and J is TRBJ2-3, with a tentative D call TRBD1 (5 bases). The ends were cut back, 7 bases at V and 1 base at J, with 15 bases in the middle. The CDR3 has 14 residues. CDR1 SQVTM and CDR2 ANQGSEA come from the germline V gene. DNA of the CDR3: TGCAGCGCCGACAGTCTGCAAGGCACAGATACGCAGTATTTT. Its protein product is CSADSLQGTDTQYF.

The CDR3 protein is CASSYGLGGTYEQYF. The CDR3 bases are TGTGCCAGCAGTTACGGACTAGGAGGAACCTACGAGCAGTACTTC. V is TRBV6-5 and J is TRBJ2-7; 7 positions agree with TRBD2. Germline V gene lookup returns CDR1 MNHEY and CDR2 SVGAGI. This CDR3 contains 15 residues. Trimming removed 2 bases from V and 2 bases from J; junction bases left unmatched: 6.

The chain combines TRBV2 with TRBJ1-1, with 8 bases identical to TRBD1. Germline assignment: CDR1 SNHLY and CDR2 FYNNEI. The CDR3 is 15 residues long. V lost 7 bases, J lost 4 bases, and 11 bases stayed unmatched. CDR3 region: CASTSRTGGSTEAFF. Written as DNA, the CDR3 is TGTGCCAGCACCTCCCGAACAGGGGGGAGCACTGAAGCTTTCTTT. Full variable domain (outside the CDR3, taken from reference TRBV2 and TRBJ1-1): EPEVTQTPSHQVTQMGQEVILRCVPISNHLYFYWYRQILGQKVEFLVSFYNNEISEKSEIFDDQFSVERPDGSNFTLKIRSTKLEDSAMYFCASTSRTGGSTEAFFGQGTRLTVV.

Details on this clone: One junction end disagrees with the germline gene, perhaps due to a read error. V and J are TRBV15 and TRBJ1-2; D not certain. Germline CDR1 and CDR2: LNHNV and YYDKDF (reference sequence). This CDR3 comprises 16 residues. The CDR3: CATSRALSQEWYGCTF. CDR3 DNA: TGTGCCACCAGCAGAGCCCTTTCCCAGGAATGGTATGGCTGCACCTTC.

The chain uses TRBV7-2 and TRBJ2-1, with unresolved D. In germline, CDR1 is SGHTA, CDR2 FQGNSA. The CDR3 contains 13 residues. V was shortened by 4 bases and J by 6 bases, with 10 bases between the two germline ends. The DNA of the CDR3 is TGTGCCAGCAGCTCAACCCCGGGCAATGAGCAGTTCTTC. Its translation is CASSSTPGNEQFF.

The J gene is TRBJ2-1, the V gene TRBV7-9, with D possibly being TRBD1 (5 bases). The CDR3 runs to 14 residues. The ends were cut back, 1 base at V and 9 bases at J, with 13 bases in the middle. CDR1 SEHNR and CDR2 FQNEAQ come from the germline V gene (reference sequence). The CDR3 nucleotides are TGTGCCAGCAGCTTAGAATATGGGGCGGCTGAGCAGTTCTTC. Protein sequence: CASSLEYGAAEQFF.

This chain joins TRBV6-5 and TRBJ1-2, with 9 bases identical to TRBD1. The CDR3 covers 14 residues. Germline V gene lookup returns CDR1 MNHEY and CDR2 SVGAGI. Unmatched junction bases numbered 9, after V lost 5 bases and J lost 8 bases. The CDR3 DNA is TGTGCCAGCAGTGACGGGACAGGGTCTTGGGGCTACACCTTC. Amino acid sequence: CASSDGTGSWGYTF.

The J gene is TRBJ2-7, the V gene TRBV7-2, with 7 nucleotides matching TRBD2. V shed 0 bases, J shed 3 bases, and the junction held 8 bases outside the gene matches. Germline V gene data show CDR1 as SGHTA and CDR2 as FQGNSA. The CDR3 has 16 residues. CDR3 protein: CASSLARSGANYEQYF. In DNA form, the CDR3 reads TGTGCCAGCAGCTTAGCGCGCAGCGGGGCGAACTACGAGCAGTACTTC.

The rearrangement joins TRBV14 to TRBJ2-5; D is unresolved. CDR1 SGHDN and CDR2 FVKESK come from the germline V gene. V gave up 4 bases and J gave up 5 bases, with 5 bases separating them. This CDR3 spans 11 amino acids. CDR3 residues: CASSPGETQYF. The CDR3 DNA sequence: TGTGCCAGCAGCCCCGGGGAGACCCAGTACTTC.

The chain links TRBV6-1 to TRBJ2-1; 12 nucleotides match TRBD2. CDR1 and CDR2 (germline): MNHNS, SASEGT. V lost 3 bases and J lost 4; bases outside the gene matches: 1. CDR3 length equals 15 residues. CDR3 in amino acids: CASSDGTSGYNEQFF. The CDR3 bases are TGTGCCAGCAGTGACGGGACTAGCGGGTACAATGAGCAGTTCTTC.

There are a few counts of this clone. The genes are TRBV11-2 and TRBJ1-2; no clear D gene. Germline V lookup: CDR1 SGHAT, CDR2 FQNNGV. This CDR3 has 13 residues. V was shortened by 0 bases and J by 6 bases, with 8 bases between the two germline ends. CDR3 bases: TGTGCCAGCAGCTTAGACAGGCACAATGGCTACACCTTC. Its translation: CASSLDRHNGYTF.

The J gene is TRBJ1-5, the V gene TRBV6-1, with TRBD1 matching 7 bases. This CDR3 comprises 16 residues. Germline assignment: CDR1 MNHNS and CDR2 SASEGT. V lost 4 bases, J lost 5 bases, and 11 bases stayed unmatched. CDR3 nucleotide sequence: TGTGCCAGCAGTGGATCCAATCAGGGGGTTTATCAGCCCCAGCATTTT. This sequence encodes CASSGSNQGVYQPQHF.

This clone was found once. The rearrangement uses TRBV9 and TRBJ2-7, with 12 bases fitting TRBD2. This CDR3 region has 15 residues. Unmatched junction bases numbered 8, after V lost 4 bases and J lost 6 bases. Germline V gives CDR1 SGDLS, CDR2 YYNGEE. The CDR3 DNA reads TGTGCCAGCAGCCCCCGACTAGCGGGAGTCCCCGAGCAGTACTTC. Encoded protein: CASSPRLAGVPEQYF.

The CDR3 coding sequence is TGTGCCAGCTCATCAACATTCTCCTACGGGGAGGGACCGGTCGTGCAGTACTTC. Its protein is CASSSTFSYGEGPVVQYF. The chain carries TRBV18 and TRBJ2-7; 7 positions match TRBD2. The CDR3 consists of 18 residues. The V and J ends lost 5 bases and 9 bases, in that order; junction bases with no gene match: 25. Germline-derived CDR1 and CDR2 are KGHSH and LQKENI.

The DNA for the CDR3 is TGTGCCAGTACGCGTGGACAGCCGAATGAAAAACTGTTTTTT. Translated, it gives CASTRGQPNEKLFF. The J gene is TRBJ1-4, the V gene TRBV19, with TRBD1 as a possible D gene (6 bases). This CDR3 has 14 amino acids. Germline values: CDR1 LNHDA, CDR2 SQIVND (reference sequence). V was trimmed by 7 bases and J by 5 bases, leaving 14 bases between them. The whole variable domain, filled in from reference TRBV19 and TRBJ1-4, reads DGGITQSPKYLFRKEGQNVTLSCEQNLNHDAMYWYRQDPGQGLRLIYYSQIVNDFQKGDIAEGYSVSREKKESFPLTVTSAQKNPTAFYLCASTRGQPNEKLFFGSGTQLSVL.